This is a list of T cell receptor beta chains from one sample in a study of regulatory T cells in long-lasting Graves disease. TCRdb redid the calling of the multiplex PCR reads with MiXCR, one entry per CDR3 protein. The sample holds 530,000 or so distinct CDR3 sequences; roughly a sixth are singletons and the top ten take 9.5% to 15%. These data also formed part of another study, on T cells in Graves' hyperthyroidism and ophthalmopathy.

The sample was peripheral blood mononuclear cells (PBMCs), taken at new diagnosis, from a patient treated with antithyroid drugs. These receptor sequences come from a man younger than 30 with Graves disease. CDR3s include the opening cysteine and the closing phenylalanine or tryptophan.

V gene,J gene,CDR3 protein
TRBV6-2/TRBV6-3,TRBJ2-7,CASRTSGSSGEQYF
TRBV10-2,TRBJ1-2,CASSEPNYGYTF
TRBV3-1,TRBJ2-3,CASSHPIAGPSTDTQYF
TRBV5-4,TRBJ2-7,CASSFTGGPLGEQYF
TRBV28,TRBJ2-3,CASSVGTGGATDTQYF
TRBV27,TRBJ2-1,CASSLGSPLYNEQFF
TRBV7-8,TRBJ2-1,CASSGGRTGTYNEQFF
TRBV6-1,TRBJ2-1,CASSERPGQGGNEQFF
TRBV20-1,TRBJ2-7,CSAREDSPGNYEQYF
TRBV27,TRBJ2-1,CASSLRTHSSYNEQFF
TRBV24-1,TRBJ2-5,CATSDSTGEETQYF
TRBV6-2/TRBV6-3,TRBJ2-1,CASSSSGLAGSAYNEQFF
TRBV5-1,TRBJ1-1,CASSRQGGDTEAFF
TRBV6-1,TRBJ1-1,CASSARGLAEAFF
TRBV20-1,TRBJ2-1,CSARARVGLYNEQFF
TRBV2,TRBJ2-3,CASLPPGTSGRQDTQYF
TRBV10-2,TRBJ1-3,CASHSGNTIYF
TRBV19,TRBJ2-7,CASSISAALYEQYF
TRBV12-3/TRBV12-4,TRBJ2-5,CASSLPGGAPQETQYF
TRBV20-1,TRBJ1-1,CSADDREAAFF
TRBV20-1,TRBJ2-3,CSARGGGLAGGPSGLEFSTDTQYF
TRBV6-1,TRBJ1-2,CASSRDQGGGGYGYTF
TRBV6-1,TRBJ2-5,CASAGSGTETQYF
TRBV27,TRBJ2-7,CASSLGPGQGAYEQYF
TRBV5-1,TRBJ2-2,CASRPGQANTGELFF
TRBV7-8,TRBJ2-3,CASSLLAGGSDTQYF
TRBV7-9,TRBJ1-2,CASSLRTENYGYTF
TRBV20-1,TRBJ2-1,CSARDFQYSYNEQFF
TRBV3-1,TRBJ1-3,CASTVTYSGNTIYF
TRBV28,TRBJ2-2,CASTLGQANTGELFF
TRBV12-3/TRBV12-4,TRBJ2-2,CASSGPGQGDTGELFF
TRBV14,TRBJ1-2,CASSQVIGALGYTF
TRBV7-3,TRBJ2-1,CASSLRQGADEQFF
TRBV5-6,TRBJ1-2,CASSLGRGIYGYTF
TRBV19,TRBJ2-1,CASSRVINEQLF
TRBV28,TRBJ1-1,CASGRLGTEAFF
TRBV5-1,TRBJ2-1,CASTELLNNEQFF
TRBV29-1,TRBJ1-5,CSVGGADQPQHF
TRBV28,TRBJ1-2,CASSLSGQIYGYTF
TRBV3-1,TRBJ2-3,CASSQDRSGGSDTQYF